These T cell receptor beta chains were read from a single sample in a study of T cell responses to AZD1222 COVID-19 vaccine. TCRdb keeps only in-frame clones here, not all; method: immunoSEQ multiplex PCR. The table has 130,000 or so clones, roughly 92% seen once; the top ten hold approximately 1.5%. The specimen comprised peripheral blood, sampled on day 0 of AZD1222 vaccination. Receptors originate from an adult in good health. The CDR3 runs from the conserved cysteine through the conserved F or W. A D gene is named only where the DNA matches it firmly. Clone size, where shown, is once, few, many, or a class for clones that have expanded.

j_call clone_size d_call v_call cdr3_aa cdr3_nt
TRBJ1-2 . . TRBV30 CASLGGYGYTF TGTGCCTCTCTCGGGGGTTATGGCTACACCTTC
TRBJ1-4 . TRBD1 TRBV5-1 CASTSGTGDEKLFF TGCGCCAGCACTTCCGGGACAGGGGATGAAAAACTGTTTTTT
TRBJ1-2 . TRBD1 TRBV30 CACGQGYGYTF TGTGCCTGTGGACAGGGCTATGGCTACACCTTC
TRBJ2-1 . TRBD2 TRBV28 CASSYSGRYNEQFF TGTGCCAGCAGTTATAGCGGGAGATACAATGAGCAGTTCTTC
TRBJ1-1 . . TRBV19 CASTPGLNTEAFF TGTGCCAGTACCCCGGGACTGAACACTGAAGCTTTCTTT
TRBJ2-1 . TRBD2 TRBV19 CATRLAGVGNNEQFF TGTGCCACCCGACTAGCGGGAGTTGGGAACAATGAGCAGTTCTTC
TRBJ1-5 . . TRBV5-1 CASSLSGVGNQPQHF TGCGCCAGCAGCTTGTCAGGGGTTGGCAATCAGCCCCAGCATTTT
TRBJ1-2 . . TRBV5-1 CASSLGVGDGYTF TGCGCCAGCAGCTTGGGGGTAGGTGATGGCTACACCTTC
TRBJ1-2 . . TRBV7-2 CASSPGLNYGYTF TGTGCCAGCAGCCCAGGGCTAAACTATGGCTACACCTTC
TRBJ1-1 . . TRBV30 CAWRPATGSTEAFF TGTGCCTGGAGGCCAGCTACAGGGAGCACTGAAGCTTTCTTT
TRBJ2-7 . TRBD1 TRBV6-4 CASTPGTGSSYEQYF TGTGCCAGCACTCCCGGGACAGGGAGCTCCTACGAGCAGTACTTC
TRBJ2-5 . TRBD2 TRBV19 CASSISSGSQETQYF TGTGCCAGTAGTATATCTAGCGGGAGCCAAGAGACCCAGTACTTC
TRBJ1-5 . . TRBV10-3 CAISEHSAKTAQPQHF TGTGCCATCAGTGAGCACTCAGCTAAAACGGCCCAGCCCCAGCATTTT
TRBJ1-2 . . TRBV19 CASRDKANYGYTF TGTGCCTCCCGGGACAAAGCTAACTATGGCTACACCTTC
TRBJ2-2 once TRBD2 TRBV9 CASSVGGRAGTGELFF TGTGCCAGCAGCGTTGGCGGGAGGGCCGGGACCGGGGAGCTGTTTTTT
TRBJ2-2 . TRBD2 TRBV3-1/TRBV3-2 CASSPTSGGTGELFF TGTGCCAGCAGCCCGACTAGCGGGGGGACCGGGGAGCTGTTTTTT
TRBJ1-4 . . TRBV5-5 CASSFSGNEKLFF TGTGCCAGCAGCTTCAGCGGTAATGAAAAACTGTTTTTT
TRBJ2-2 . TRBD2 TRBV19 CASSIASGGDTGELFF TGTGCCAGTAGTATAGCTAGCGGTGGGGACACCGGGGAGCTGTTTTTT
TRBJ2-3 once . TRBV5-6 CASSLGVGGFITQYF TGTGCCAGCAGCTTGGGGGTCGGAGGTTTTATTACGCAGTATTTT
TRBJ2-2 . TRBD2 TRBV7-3 CASSLHSGGNTGELFF TGTGCCAGCAGCTTACATAGCGGGGGGAACACCGGGGAGCTGTTTTTT
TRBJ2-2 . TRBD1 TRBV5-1 CASEFGTGNTGELFF TGCGCCAGCGAGTTCGGGACAGGTAACACCGGGGAGCTGTTTTTT
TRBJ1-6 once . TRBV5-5 CASSLSLSSPLHF TGTGCCAGCAGCTTGAGTCTGAGTTCACCCCTCCACTTT
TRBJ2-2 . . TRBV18 CASSPTDAGELFF TGTGCCAGCTCACCCACGGACGCCGGGGAGCTGTTTTTT
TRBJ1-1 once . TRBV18 CASSQGSTEAFF TGTGCCAGCTCACAGGGATCCACTGAAGCTTTCTTT
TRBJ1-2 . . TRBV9 CASSVATDGYTF TGTGCCAGCAGCGTAGCTACGGATGGCTACACCTTC
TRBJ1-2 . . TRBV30 CVHSRNYGYTF TGTGTACACTCGCGCAATTATGGCTACACCTTC
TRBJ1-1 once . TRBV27 CASSFTAGAFYTEAFF TGTGCCAGCAGTTTTACCGCAGGGGCGTTTTATACTGAAGCTTTCTTT
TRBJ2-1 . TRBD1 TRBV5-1 CASSPQLGQGGNEQFF TGCGCCAGCAGCCCCCAGTTGGGACAGGGCGGCAATGAGCAGTTCTTC
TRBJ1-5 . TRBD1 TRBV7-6 CASSLGARTGGGNQPQHF TGTGCCAGCAGCTTAGGGGCCCGGACAGGGGGCGGCAATCAGCCCCAGCATTTT
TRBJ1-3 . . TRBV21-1 CASSKFSEGAVGNTIYF TGTGCCAGCAGCAAATTTTCGGAGGGGGCGGTGGGGAACACCATATATTTT
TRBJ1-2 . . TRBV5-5 CASSLDGGWGYTF TGTGCCAGCAGCTTGGACGGCGGGTGGGGCTACACCTTC
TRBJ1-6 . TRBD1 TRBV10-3 CAIRGQGGSPLHF TGTGCCATCAGGGGACAGGGGGGGTCACCCCTCCACTTT
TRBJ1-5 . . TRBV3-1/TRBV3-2 CASSPRAGGQPQHF TGTGCCAGCAGCCCCCGGGCGGGAGGACAGCCCCAGCATTTT
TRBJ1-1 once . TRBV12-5 CASGFMSGMNTEAFF TGTGCTAGTGGTTTTATGTCAGGGATGAACACTGAAGCTTTCTTT
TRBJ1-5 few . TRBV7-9 CASSWGTQPQHF TGTGCCAGCAGCTGGGGGACGCAGCCCCAGCATTTT
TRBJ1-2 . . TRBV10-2 CASSGDGGYTF TGCGCCAGCAGTGGAGACGGTGGCTACACCTTC
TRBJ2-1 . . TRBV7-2 CASSLAGSGTYNEQFF TGTGCCAGCAGCTTAGCGGGTAGCGGAACTTACAATGAGCAGTTCTTC
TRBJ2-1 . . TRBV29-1 CSVETVSYNEQFF TGCAGCGTTGAAACGGTATCCTACAATGAGCAGTTCTTC
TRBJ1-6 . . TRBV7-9 CASSRDLYSPLHF TGTGCCAGCAGCCGGGACCTGTATTCACCCCTCCACTTT
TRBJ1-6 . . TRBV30 CAWSVLAGERSPLHF TGTGCCTGGAGTGTACTGGCAGGGGAGAGATCACCCCTCCACTTT
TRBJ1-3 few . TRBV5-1 CASSLAGQIFGNTIYF TGCGCCAGCAGCTTGGCCGGTCAGATTTTTGGAAACACCATATATTTT
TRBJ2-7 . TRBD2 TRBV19 CASSLERGGVNEQYF TGTGCCAGTAGCCTTGAGCGGGGGGGCGTCAACGAGCAGTACTTC
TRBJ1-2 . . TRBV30 CAWSVQARGSF TGTGCCTGGAGTGTACAGGCTAGGGGATCCTTC
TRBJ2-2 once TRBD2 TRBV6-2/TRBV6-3 CASSYGSSGRGNRGRLFF TGTGCCAGCAGTTACGGGTCTAGCGGGAGGGGCAACCGGGGACGGCTGTTTTTT
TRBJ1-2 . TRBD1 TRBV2 CASTGQGRNYGYTF TGTGCCAGCACTGGACAGGGACGGAACTATGGCTACACCTTC
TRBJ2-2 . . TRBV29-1 CSVRFLANTGELFF TGCAGCGTCCGATTCCTCGCGAACACCGGGGAGCTGTTTTTT
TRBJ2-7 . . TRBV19 CASRPNEAGFYEQYF TGTGCCAGTAGGCCAAATGAGGCAGGGTTCTACGAGCAGTACTTC